A single T cell receptor (beta chain) is shown here with its context. As yet, its antigen is unknown. This CDR3 has 16 amino acids. Germline CDR1 SGHAT, CDR2 FQNNGV. V lost 5 bases and J 0 bases, leaving 17 bases between the germline ends. This entry is derived from a study of vaccination effects on CD4 cells after COVID-19. Study-wide points: A shortage of convalescent patients and an absence of early post-infection timepoints characterized the study. After vaccination of healthy people, only 1 of 255 vaccine-induced clones cross-reacted with common cold coronaviruses. Clones arising from infection and from vaccination showed marked clonal contraction late after vaccination.

Sequencing was preceded by expansion of antigen-specific CD4+ T cells with viral peptide pools in the ViraFEST assay. Following a 10-day culture, CD4+ T cells were purified. Vaccinated participants had no history of SARS-CoV-2 infection and tested negative for nucleocapsid antibodies. Cultures got half-medium changes with IL-2 on days 3 and 7. Generated by immunoSEQ multiplex PCR, the TCRdb table keeps only in-frame clones and is missing some. The data hold about 73,000 clones, with 60% to 85% observed a single time. Sequencing was performed on CD4+ T cells from PBMCs cultured with SARS-CoV-2 spike peptides, taken before COVID-19 vaccination. The chain joins TRBV11-2 to TRBJ2-7, with D possibly TRBD1 on 7 matching bases. This receptor was obtained from a human donor who received a COVID-19 vaccine. This CDR3 is CASSTLRGASSYEQYV. The CDR3 nucleotides read TGTGCCAGCAGCACCCTCAGGGGGGCCAGCTCCTACGAGCAGTACGTC.